The 9 T cell receptor beta chains given below trace back to one sample, sequenced in a study of cytotoxic CD8 clonotypes in ibrutinib-treated CLL. Profiled with immunoSEQ multiplex PCR; TCRdb holds only in-frame clones, not every one. The data hold 130,000 or so clones, with 70% to 90% observed a single time. The sample here was PBMCs, taken after 24 months of ibrutinib treatment. The receptor set was obtained from a human donor with chronic lymphocytic leukemia.

The chain couples TRBV10-3 to TRBJ2-1, with TRBD2 matching 12 bases. The CDR3 is 14 residues long. V was clipped by 7 bases and J by 10 bases; unmatched bases: 8. Looked up from germline, CDR1 is ENHRY and CDR2 is SYGVKD. The DNA for the CDR3 is TGTGCCATCATGAGGAGACTAGCGGGAGAGGAGCAGTTCTTC. It codes for CAIMRRLAGEEQFF.

This chain connects TRBV7-2 to TRBJ1-1; tentative D call: TRBD1 (6 bases). In germline, CDR1 is SGHTA, CDR2 FQGNSA. This CDR3 spans 13 amino acids. With 5 bases removed from V and 8 bases from J, the gap between germline ends came to 15 bases. CDR3 sequence reads: CASSRNYRDEAFF. The CDR3 coding sequence is TGTGCCAGCAGCCGAAACTACAGGGACGAAGCTTTCTTT.

A single count supports this clone. The gene calls are TRBV28 and TRBJ1-6; D not resolved. V gave up 2 bases and J gave up 10 bases, with 12 bases separating them. The germline V gene encodes CDR1 MDHEN and CDR2 SYDVKM. This CDR3 is 14 amino acids long. The CDR3 protein is CASSLSGPRSPLHF. The CDR3 region has the DNA TGTGCCAGCAGTTTAAGCGGGCCAAGATCACCCCTCCACTTT. Complete variable domain (other parts from reference TRBV28 and TRBJ1-6): DVKVTQSSRYLVKRTGEKVFLECVQDMDHENMFWYRQDPGLGLRLIYFSYDVKMKEKGDIPEGYSVSREKKERFSLILESASTNQTSMYLCASSLSGPRSPLHFGNGTRLTVT.

The chain uses TRBV15 and TRBJ2-7, with TRBD2 matching over 14 bases. The V and J ends lost 0 bases and 4 bases, in that order; junction bases with no gene match: 8. Germline CDR1 and CDR2: LNHNV and YYDKDF (reference sequence). The CDR3 contains 18 residues. CDR3 DNA sequence: TGTGCCACCAGCAGAGATTCCGGGACTAGCGGGAGAGGGTACGAGCAGTACTTC. Its translation: CATSRDSGTSGRGYEQYF.

The V and J genes are TRBV6-5 and TRBJ1-5, with D tentatively TRBD1 (5 bases). CDR1 is MNHEY and CDR2 is SVGAGI in the germline V gene. This CDR3 has 15 residues. V was clipped by 6 bases and J by 4 bases, with 16 bases between them. The CDR3 spells CASSRSGTRNQPQHF. The CDR3, as DNA: TGTGCCAGCAGCCGGTCAGGGACTAGGAATCAGCCCCAGCATTTT.

The rearrangement uses TRBV21-1 and TRBJ2-1; TRBD1, the table's D call, lacks a check against the DNA. TRBV21-1 is classified as a pseudogene. This CDR3 comprises 15 residues. The CDR3 coding sequence is TGTGCCAGCAGCTTTACAGGGAATAGGGGCGATGAGCAGTTCTTC. Protein: CASSFTGNRGDEQFF.

The chain couples TRBV14 to TRBJ1-2; D gene ambiguous. The germline V gene has CDR1 SGHDN and CDR2 FVKESK. The CDR3 length is 14 residues. V lost 4 bases, J lost 0 bases, and 9 bases lay in between. The CDR3 DNA sequence: TGTGCCAGCAGCCGGCGCGGGCCTAACTATGGCTACACCTTC. This encodes CASSRRGPNYGYTF.

This chain links TRBV11-2 with TRBJ1-5; D gene unclear. The V gene lost 0 bases and the J gene lost 0 bases, with 6 bases spanning the gap. This CDR3 is 15 amino acids long. Germline lookup yields CDR1 SGHAT and CDR2 FQNNGV. The CDR3 here is CASSLEGNSNQPQHF. The CDR3 region has the DNA TGTGCCAGCAGCTTAGAGGGAAATAGCAATCAGCCCCAGCATTTT. The full variable domain, in which reference TRBV11-2 and TRBJ1-5 provide the parts outside the CDR3, is EAGVAQSPRYKIIEKRQSVAFWCNPISGHATLYWYQQILGQGPKLLIQFQNNGVVDDSQLPKDRFSAERLKGVDSTLKIQPAKLEDSAVYLCASSLEGNSNQPQHFGDGTRLSIL.

The chain is built from TRBV19 and TRBJ2-1; 10 bases match TRBD2. This CDR3 has 18 amino acids. Germline V CDR1 and CDR2: LNHDA, SQIVND (reference sequence). V dropped 5 bases and J dropped 1; count of bases not matched to a gene: 11. CDR3 nucleotides: TGTGCCAGTAGTCCTACCCCGCGGACTAGCGGTTCCTACAATGAGCAGTTCTTC. Its protein is CASSPTPRTSGSYNEQFF. The whole variable domain, remainder taken from reference TRBV19 and TRBJ2-1, is DGGITQSPKYLFRKEGQNVTLSCEQNLNHDAMYWYRQDPGQGLRLIYYSQIVNDFQKGDIAEGYSVSREKKESFPLTVTSAQKNPTAFYLCASSPTPRTSGSYNEQFFGPGTRLTVL.